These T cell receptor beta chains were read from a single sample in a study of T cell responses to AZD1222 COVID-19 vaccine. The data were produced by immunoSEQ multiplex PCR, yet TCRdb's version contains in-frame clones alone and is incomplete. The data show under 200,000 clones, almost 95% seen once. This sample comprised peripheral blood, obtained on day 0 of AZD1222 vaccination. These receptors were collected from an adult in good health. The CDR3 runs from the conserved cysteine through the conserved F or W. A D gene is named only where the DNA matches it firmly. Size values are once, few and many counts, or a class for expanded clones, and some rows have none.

CASRPTTENIQYF TGTGCCAGCAGGCCGACGACGGAAAACATTCAGTACTTC TRBJ2-4 . . TRBV5-6
CASSQEALNTGELFF TGCGCCAGCAGCCAAGAGGCACTGAACACCGGGGAGCTGTTTTTT TRBJ2-2 . few TRBV4-3
CASSLEGGPYNEQFF TGTGCCAGCAGTTTAGAGGGCGGCCCCTACAATGAGCAGTTCTTC TRBJ2-1 . . TRBV27
CASSHGPLSGRFNEQYF TGTGCCAGCAGCCATGGCCCCCTAAGCGGGAGGTTCAACGAGCAGTACTTC TRBJ2-7 TRBD2 once TRBV3-1/TRBV3-2
CASSQDRASTDTQYF TGTGCCAGCAGCCAGGACAGGGCTAGCACAGATACGCAGTATTTT TRBJ2-3 TRBD1 once TRBV7-8
CASSIGGNTDTQYF TGTGCCAGTAGTATTGGGGGCAACACAGATACGCAGTATTTT TRBJ2-3 . . TRBV19
CASSIQVAGGGQFF TGTGCCAGCAGCATCCAGGTAGCGGGAGGGGGGCAGTTCTTC TRBJ2-1 TRBD2 . TRBV6-5
CASSYRGGKGTGELFF TGTGCCAGCAGTTACAGGGGCGGGAAAGGCACCGGGGAGCTGTTTTTT TRBJ2-2 . . TRBV6-2/TRBV6-3
CASSLTGSNYGYTF TGTGCCAGCAGTCTGACAGGATCTAACTATGGCTACACCTTC TRBJ1-2 . . TRBV28
CASSWGNEAFF TGTGCCAGCAGCTGGGGTAATGAAGCTTTCTTT TRBJ1-1 . . TRBV13
CASSPFLAASFSYEQYF TGTGCCAGCAGTCCATTCCTAGCGGCTAGTTTCTCCTACGAGCAGTACTTC TRBJ2-7 TRBD2 . TRBV2
CASSGSRTGATGELFF TGTGCCAGTAGTGGATCGAGGACAGGGGCCACCGGGGAGCTGTTTTTT TRBJ2-2 TRBD1 . TRBV19
CASSPARWGSGPDYGYTF TGTGCCAGCAGCCCAGCCCGATGGGGGTCAGGACCTGACTATGGCTACACCTTC TRBJ1-2 . . TRBV3-1/TRBV3-2
CASSPGGGRGGYTF TGTGCCAGCAGCCCGGGGGGTGGGCGAGGTGGCTACACCTTC TRBJ1-2 . . TRBV11-2
CASSISVFSRLSSYNEQFF TGTGCCAGTAGTATATCGGTTTTTTCGCGCCTGAGCTCCTACAATGAGCAGTTCTTC TRBJ2-1 . . TRBV19
CATSDLGQNQPQHF TGTGCCACCAGTGATTTGGGCCAGAATCAGCCCCAGCATTTT TRBJ1-5 . . TRBV24-1
CASSLVRLAGGRSYEQYF TGTGCCAGCAGCTTAGTACGGCTAGCGGGAGGGCGGTCCTACGAGCAGTACTTC TRBJ2-7 TRBD2 . TRBV7-8
CASSPRTGEKTQYF TGTGCCAGCAGTCCCCGGACAGGGGAAAAGACCCAGTACTTC TRBJ2-5 TRBD1 . TRBV27